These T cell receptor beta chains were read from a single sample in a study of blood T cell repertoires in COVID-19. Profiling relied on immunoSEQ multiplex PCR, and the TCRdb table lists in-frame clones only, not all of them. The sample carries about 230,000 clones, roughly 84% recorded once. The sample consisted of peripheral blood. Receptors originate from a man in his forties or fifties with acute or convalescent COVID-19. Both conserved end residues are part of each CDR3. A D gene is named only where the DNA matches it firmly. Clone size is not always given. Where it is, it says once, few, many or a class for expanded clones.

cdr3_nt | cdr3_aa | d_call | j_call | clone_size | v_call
TGTGCCAGCAGCCATGTACTCCCTAGCGGGGCCTACGAGCAGTACTTC | CASSHVLPSGAYEQYF | TRBD2 | TRBJ2-7 | NA | TRBV3-1/TRBV3-2
TGTGCCAGCAGTTACTGGGACAGGTCCTACGAGCAGTACTTC | CASSYWDRSYEQYF | TRBD1 | TRBJ2-7 | NA | TRBV6-5
TGTGCCAGCAGCTTAACAGTCGGAGAGACCCAGTACTTC | CASSLTVGETQYF | NA | TRBJ2-5 | NA | TRBV13
TGTGCCAGCACCCCACAGGGGCAGGGCGATGTCACCATATATTTT | CASTPQGQGDVTIYF | TRBD1 | TRBJ1-3 | NA | TRBV7-9
TGTGCCAGTTTAGAAACCGGGACAACCTCCTACGAGCAGTACTTC | CASLETGTTSYEQYF | NA | TRBJ2-7 | NA | TRBV2
TGTGCCAGCAGCTTAGTTTCTGGGGCAGGCAATCAGCCCCAGCATTTT | CASSLVSGAGNQPQHF | NA | TRBJ1-5 | NA | TRBV7-2
TGCGCCAGCAGCCCCAGTGGGGGGACTGGAAACACCATATATTTT | CASSPSGGTGNTIYF | NA | TRBJ1-3 | NA | TRBV5-1
TGTGCCAGCAGCCAAGCGGCGGTAAATGTCTACACCTTC | CASSQAAVNVYTF | NA | TRBJ1-2 | once | TRBV3-1/TRBV3-2
TGTGCCAGTCGGACAGGGGGGGAACTTAATGAAAAACTGTTTTTT | CASRTGGELNEKLFF | TRBD1 | TRBJ1-4 | NA | TRBV28
TGTGCCAGCAGCTTGGGCATAACTAGCACAGATACGCAGTATTTT | CASSLGITSTDTQYF | NA | TRBJ2-3 | NA | TRBV11-2
TGTGCCATCAGGGCCGGGACAGGTAGTGCTGAAGCTTTCTTT | CAIRAGTGSAEAFF | TRBD1 | TRBJ1-1 | NA | TRBV10-3
TGTGCCAGCTCACCAACAGGGGGCGAGCAGTACTTC | CASSPTGGEQYF | TRBD1 | TRBJ2-7 | NA | TRBV18
TGTGCCAGCAGTTACAGGGGGGGTGGAAACACCATATATTTT | CASSYRGGGNTIYF | TRBD1 | TRBJ1-3 | NA | TRBV3-1/TRBV3-2
TGTGCCAGCAGCTTTAGCGGGGGTCTCTACAATGAGCAGTTCTTC | CASSFSGGLYNEQFF | TRBD2 | TRBJ2-1 | NA | TRBV11-2
TGTGCCAGCAGCTTAACGGGGGGGCATGCAGATACGCAGTATTTT | CASSLTGGHADTQYF | NA | TRBJ2-3 | NA | TRBV7-3
TGTGCCAGCAGCTTAGCGACACGTTATAGCAATCAGCCCCAGCATTTT | CASSLATRYSNQPQHF | NA | TRBJ1-5 | few | TRBV7-8
TGTGCCAGCAGTACAGGGGTAAACACTGAAGCTTTCTTT | CASSTGVNTEAFF | TRBD1 | TRBJ1-1 | NA | TRBV5-6
TGTGCCAGCAGTGACTGGTCTAGCGGGGGGTACAATGAGCAGTTCTTC | CASSDWSSGGYNEQFF | TRBD2 | TRBJ2-1 | NA | TRBV6-1
TGTGCCAGCAGTTCCTTAGGGGGCTCGGATTCACCCCTCCACTTT | CASSSLGGSDSPLHF | TRBD1 | TRBJ1-6 | NA | TRBV2
TGTGCCAGCAGCTTTGACAGAAACTCCTACAATGAGCAGTTCTTC | CASSFDRNSYNEQFF | NA | TRBJ2-1 | once | TRBV5-6
TGTGCCAGCAGTGAGAGGCTAATAGGACAGGGCCAAAATTCACCCCTCCACTTT | CASSERLIGQGQNSPLHF | TRBD1 | TRBJ1-6 | once | TRBV6-1
TGTGCCAGCAGCCAAGGGGGACTAGCGTCCGGGGCTGGAGAGACCCAGTACTTC | CASSQGGLASGAGETQYF | TRBD2 | TRBJ2-5 | NA | TRBV3-1/TRBV3-2
TGCGCCAGCAGCCGCGGACAGGACCCTAATTCACCCCTCCACTTT | CASSRGQDPNSPLHF | TRBD1 | TRBJ1-6 | few | TRBV4-1
TGCGCCAGCAGCCCGCCCGGGGGGACAAATCAGCCCCAGCATTTT | CASSPPGGTNQPQHF | NA | TRBJ1-5 | NA | TRBV4-1
TGTGCCAGCAGCGTCCCCCCCGCGGTTAACACTGAAGCTTTCTTT | CASSVPPAVNTEAFF | NA | TRBJ1-1 | NA | TRBV9
TGTGCCAGCAAAGGGACAGGGGTAAACACCATATATTTT | CASKGTGVNTIYF | TRBD1 | TRBJ1-3 | NA | TRBV6-5
TGTGCCAGTGCCCTGGGGGGGGGCCAACTCAATGAGCAGTTCTTC | CASALGGGQLNEQFF | NA | TRBJ2-1 | NA | TRBV19
TGTGCCAGCAGGACGGAGGGGGGGAATCAGCCCCAGCATTTT | CASRTEGGNQPQHF | NA | TRBJ1-5 | once | TRBV2
TGTGCCAGCAGCCAAGTTCAGGCCCCCAATGGCTACACCTTC | CASSQVQAPNGYTF | NA | TRBJ1-2 | once | TRBV14
TGTGCCGCGACAGGGGCCTCCTACAATGAGCAGTTCTTC | CAATGASYNEQFF | TRBD1 | TRBJ2-1 | NA | TRBV10-3
TGTGCCAGCAGTGACTCAAGAAGCGGGGGCCTCAACAATGAGCAGTTCTTC | CASSDSRSGGLNNEQFF | TRBD2 | TRBJ2-1 | NA | TRBV6-4
TGTGCCAGCAGCCAAGCGGGTTTTAATTCACCCCTCCACTTT | CASSQAGFNSPLHF | NA | TRBJ1-6 | once | TRBV3-1/TRBV3-2